These 23 T cell receptor beta chains were all obtained from the same sample, sequenced in a study of T cells in localized non-small cell lung cancer. TCRdb keeps only in-frame clones here, not all; method: immunoSEQ multiplex PCR. The repertoire consists of tens of thousands of clones, with more than 75% occurring once and the leading ten covering about 29%. The sequences come from peripheral blood, collected before any cancer treatment. These receptor sequences come from a male donor aged 60 or older with stage I squamous cell lung carcinoma.

The genes are TRBV7-2 and TRBJ1-2; 9 bases are shared with TRBD1. From germline, CDR1 is SGHTA and CDR2 FQGNSA. This CDR3 region has 15 residues. With 6 bases clipped from V and 0 bases from J, the junction kept 5 bases outside the gene matches. The CDR3: CASRGTGQANYGYTF. The DNA for the CDR3 is TGTGCCAGCAGGGGGACAGGGCAAGCTAACTATGGCTACACCTTC.

The chain is built from TRBV18 and TRBJ2-1; 7 bases agree with TRBD2. The trim removed 3 bases at V and 8 bases at J, leaving 7 bases unmatched. The CDR3 sequence is 14 residues long. CDR1 is KGHSH, CDR2 LQKENI, per germline. The CDR3 region is CASSPRGGQDEQFF. DNA for the CDR3: TGTGCCAGCTCACCCCGGGGAGGGCAGGATGAGCAGTTCTTC.

This chain links TRBV5-1 with TRBJ1-2; D might be TRBD1 (5 bases). Germline V lookup: CDR1 SGHRS, CDR2 YFSETQ. The CDR3 has 13 residues. Trimming removed 7 bases from V and 4 bases from J, with 14 bases in between. This CDR3 is CASGARDGYGYTF. CDR3 sequence (DNA): TGCGCCAGCGGGGCCAGAGACGGCTATGGCTACACCTTC.

The chain combines TRBV10-3 with TRBJ1-5; no firm D call. The CDR3 totals 14 residues. The V gene's germline CDR1 is ENHRY and CDR2 SYGVKD. Trimming removed 2 bases at V and 1 base at J, with 6 bases between. CDR3 residues: CAISEHASNQPQHF. The CDR3 nucleotides are TGTGCCATCAGTGAGCATGCCAGCAATCAGCCCCAGCATTTT.

V and J are TRBV5-1 and TRBJ1-5, with unresolved D. Germline CDR1 reads SGHRS; CDR2 reads YFSETQ. The ends were cut back, 4 bases at V and 0 bases at J, with 8 bases in the middle. The CDR3 sequence is 14 residues long. Here the CDR3 DNA reads TGCGCCAGCAGCCCGTCGGGTAGCAATCAGCCCCAGCATTTT. It yields the protein CASSPSGSNQPQHF.

This clone was counted between two and nine times. V gene TRBV29-1 combines with J gene TRBJ2-3, with 9 bases lining up with TRBD1. Germline V gene lookup returns CDR1 SQVTM and CDR2 ANQGSEA. The CDR3 sequence is 13 residues long. V lost 3 bases, J lost 4 bases, and 2 bases stayed unmatched. CDR3 in amino acids: CSVDRTGADTQYF. The CDR3, as DNA: TGCAGCGTTGACAGGACAGGGGCAGATACGCAGTATTTT.

This chain uses TRBV19 with TRBJ1-4, with 9 bases identical to TRBD1. CDR1 is LNHDA, CDR2 SQIVND, per germline (reference sequence). The CDR3 has 15 residues. V was pared by 7 bases and J by 11 bases, with 14 bases of the junction left unmatched. The CDR3 nucleotides read TGTGCCAGTATGACGCAAGGGACAGGGAAGGGGAAACTGTTTTTT. The encoded protein is CASMTQGTGKGKLFF.

By sample fraction, this clone is large. V is TRBV19 and J is TRBJ2-5, with D maybe TRBD2 (7 bases). The CDR3 length is 14 residues. The germline CDR1 and CDR2 sequences are LNHDA and SQIVND (reference sequence). V was pared by 1 base and J by 5 bases, with 11 bases between. CDR3 bases: TGTGCCAGTAGTATAGGCGGGGGCCGGGAGACCCAGTACTTC. Its protein is CASSIGGGRETQYF.

The rearrangement links TRBV21-1 to TRBJ2-5; the table's TRBD2 call for D was not verified on the DNA. TRBV21-1 is flagged as a pseudogene. This CDR3 region has 16 residues. CDR3 residues: CASSKGRNREVETQYF. In DNA form, the CDR3 reads TGTGCCAGCAGCAAAGGTCGTAATAGGGAGGTTGAGACCCAGTACTTC.

The rearrangement uses TRBV20-1 and TRBJ2-1; possibly TRBD1 or TRBD2 for D (5 bases each). Germline values: CDR1 DFQATT, CDR2 SNEGSKA (reference sequence). Trimming took off 5 bases at V and 8 bases at J, with 10 bases between the two ends. The CDR3 covers 11 residues. The CDR3 here is CSAQRGDEQFF. The CDR3 coding sequence is TGCAGTGCTCAGCGAGGGGATGAGCAGTTCTTC.

The CDR3 loop is CASSRSTGVSQPQHF. CDR3 DNA sequence: TGTGCCAGCAGCAGGTCGACAGGGGTCTCTCAGCCCCAGCATTTT. The V gene is TRBV5-6, the J gene TRBJ1-5; TRBD1 matches at 8 bases. CDR1 and CDR2 from the germline V gene are SGHDT and YYEEEE. Trimming at V came to 4 bases and at J to 6 bases, leaving 9 bases not matched to a gene. This CDR3 is built from 15 residues. Combining the CDR3 with reference TRBV5-6 and TRBJ1-5 gives the whole variable domain DAGVTQSPTHLIKTRGQQVTLRCSPKSGHDTVSWYQQALGQGPQFIFQYYEEEERQRGNFPDRFSGHQFPNYSSELNVNALLLGDSALYLCASSRSTGVSQPQHFGDGTRLSIL.

V gene TRBV18 combines with J gene TRBJ2-7; 9 positions match TRBD1. Germline CDR1 reads KGHSH; CDR2 reads LQKENI. V lost 3 bases, J lost 3 bases, and 3 bases stayed unmatched. The CDR3 consists of 14 residues. CDR3 sequence (DNA): TGTGCCAGCTCACCGGGACAGGGACACTACGAGCAGTACTTC. The encoded protein is CASSPGQGHYEQYF.

The chain employs TRBV7-9 and TRBJ1-2; 7 bases fit TRBD1. V gave up 4 bases and J gave up 8 bases; unmatched junction bases: 7. CDR1 and CDR2 from the germline V gene are SEHNR and FQNEAQ (reference sequence). The CDR3 runs 13 residues. DNA of the CDR3: TGTGCCAGCAGCTCATGGACAGGAAACGGCTACACCTTC. Translation: CASSSWTGNGYTF.

The genes are TRBV6-1 and TRBJ2-3, with TRBD2 matching 11 bases. Germline CDR1 is MNHNS and CDR2 is SASEGT. The ends lost 4 bases at V and 0 bases at J; junction bases unmatched: 6. The CDR3 sequence is 17 residues long. The CDR3 loop reads CASSASSGGPSTDTQYF. In nucleotides, the CDR3 is TGTGCCAGCAGTGCTTCTAGCGGGGGGCCAAGCACAGATACGCAGTATTTT.

The chain recombines TRBV4-1 with TRBJ1-4; 8 positions match TRBD1. V lost 3 bases and J lost 3; bases outside the gene matches: 6. In germline, CDR1 is MGHRA, CDR2 YSYEKL. The length of the CDR3 is 16 residues. The CDR3 DNA is TGCGCCAGCAGCCAGCAGGGGGCAGCTCCTAATGAAAAACTGTTTTTT. Its translation: CASSQQGAAPNEKLFF.

V gene TRBV7-2 combines with J gene TRBJ1-5; the D is unclear. In germline, CDR1 is SGHTA, CDR2 FQGNSA. The V end lost 1 base, the J end lost 5 bases, and 6 bases lay between the germline ends. CDR3 length: 13 amino acids. The CDR3 here is CASSLETDQPQHF. CDR3 in DNA: TGTGCCAGCAGCTTAGAAACAGATCAGCCCCAGCATTTT.

This rearrangement joins TRBV18 to TRBJ2-1; either TRBD1 or TRBD2 may fit D (6 bases each). The V end lost 5 bases, the J end lost 8 bases, and 10 bases lay between the germline ends. The CDR3 totals 12 residues. The V gene's germline CDR1 is KGHSH and CDR2 LQKENI. Written as DNA, the CDR3 is TGTGCCAGCTCAGCTAGGGGGGATGAGCAGTTCTTC. Amino acid sequence: CASSARGDEQFF.

The chain combines TRBV18 with TRBJ1-1, with 8 bases fitting TRBD1. Germline-derived CDR1 and CDR2 are KGHSH and LQKENI. This CDR3 is built from 15 residues. The ends lost 4 bases at V and 4 bases at J; junction bases unmatched: 8. The CDR3 coding sequence is TGTGCCAGCTCACTCAGGACAGGGAGGCCCACTGAAGCTTTCTTT. Translated, it gives CASSLRTGRPTEAFF.

The chain joins TRBV5-6 to TRBJ2-7; 8 bases map to TRBD2. CDR1 is SGHDT, CDR2 YYEEEE, per germline. This CDR3 contains 14 residues. Trimming removed 0 bases from V and 3 bases from J; junction bases left unmatched: 2. The CDR3 DNA sequence: TGTGCCAGCAGCTTGGTGGGGACTAGCTACGAGCAGTACTTC. It encodes CASSLVGTSYEQYF.

This rearrangement joins TRBV5-4 to TRBJ1-6, with 9 positions matching TRBD1. V shed 4 bases, J shed 7 bases, and the junction held 6 bases outside the gene matches. The length of the CDR3 is 15 residues. Germline CDR1 SGHNT, CDR2 YYREEE (reference sequence). The CDR3 here is CASSVGQGNNSPLHF. In DNA form, the CDR3 reads TGTGCCAGCAGCGTGGGACAGGGTAACAATTCACCCCTCCACTTT.

The chain employs TRBV7-2 and TRBJ1-2; D not resolved. This CDR3 spans 13 amino acids. V lost 5 bases and J lost 2, with 9 bases in between. CDR1 is SGHTA and CDR2 is FQGNSA in the germline V gene. The chain's CDR3 is CASSPKGNYGYTF. CDR3 nucleotides: TGTGCCAGCAGCCCCAAAGGAAACTATGGCTACACCTTC.

This chain joins TRBV20-1 and TRBJ2-7; TRBD2 agrees at 10 bases. V trimming: 6 bases; J trimming: 9 bases; junction bases outside the gene matches: 5. CDR1 is DFQATT and CDR2 is SNEGSKA in the germline V gene (reference sequence). The CDR3 covers 11 residues. CDR3 loop: CSAELAGGQYF. The DNA for the CDR3 is TGCAGTGCCGAATTAGCGGGAGGGCAGTACTTC.

The chain carries TRBV7-2 and TRBJ1-3, with D possibly being TRBD1 (5 bases). V dropped 4 bases and J dropped 0 bases, with 10 bases sitting between them. The germline V gene has CDR1 SGHTA and CDR2 FQGNSA. This CDR3 contains 15 residues. CDR3 protein: CASSWDGDSGNTIYF. The CDR3 nucleotides are TGTGCCAGCAGCTGGGACGGGGACTCTGGAAACACCATATATTTT.